This passage covers 13 T cell receptor beta chains from one sample sequenced in a study of blood T cell repertoires in COVID-19. Here immunoSEQ multiplex PCR was the method, and the copy in TCRdb shows in-frame clones only, minus some. The sample contains approximately 130,000 clones, less than 90% of which appear only once. The sequenced material came from PBMCs or T cells enriched from blood (not recorded which). All receptors come from a woman aged 45 to 65 who had recovered from COVID-19.

V is TRBV9 and J is TRBJ2-2; tentative D call: TRBD1 (5 bases). Trimming left V 0 bases short and J 4 bases short, with 19 bases between. Germline-derived CDR1 and CDR2 are SGDLS and YYNGEE. This CDR3 spans 18 amino acids. CDR3 in DNA: TGTGCCAGCAGCGTAGTAGATCTGAGTTGGGGCCCCACCGGGGAGCTGTTTTTT. Translating gives CASSVVDLSWGPTGELFF. The full variable domain, in which reference TRBV9 and TRBJ2-2 provide the parts outside the CDR3, is DSGVTQTPKHLITATGQRVTLRCSPRSGDLSVYWYQQSLDQGLQFLIQYYNGEERAKGNILERFSAQQFPDLHSELNLSSLELGDSALYFCASSVVDLSWGPTGELFFGEGSRLTVL.

The chain uses TRBV21-1 and TRBJ2-2; the table's D call, TRBD1, was not checked against the DNA. TRBV21-1 has pseudogene status. The CDR3 is 15 residues long. The DNA for the CDR3 is TGTGCCAGCAGCAACCGGCAGGCGAACACCGGGGAGCTGTTTTTT. This translates into CASSNRQANTGELFF.

The gene calls are TRBV27 and TRBJ2-3; 7 nucleotides line up with TRBD2. From germline, CDR1 is MNHEY and CDR2 SMNVEV (reference sequence). J was trimmed by 5 bases and V by 5 bases; bases with no gene match: 10. There are 15 residues in the CDR3. CDR3 loop: CASSHYWGGEDTQYF. The CDR3 DNA is TGTGCCAGCAGTCACTATTGGGGGGGGGAAGATACGCAGTATTTT.

The chain combines TRBV7-6 with TRBJ2-7, with 10 nucleotides matching TRBD2. In germline, CDR1 is SGHVS, CDR2 FNYEAQ. The CDR3 has 16 residues. With V trimmed by 4 bases and J by 0 bases, 6 bases remained unmatched. CDR3 DNA: TGTGCCAGCAGCTCCTTTAGCGGGGGGCGCTCCTACGAGCAGTACTTC. Amino acids: CASSSFSGGRSYEQYF.

The chain links TRBV5-4 to TRBJ2-5; the match to TRBD2 covers 7 bases. CDR3 length: 13 amino acids. Germline values: CDR1 SGHNT, CDR2 YYREEE (reference sequence). V gave up 3 bases and J gave up 3 bases; unmatched junction bases: 2. In DNA, the CDR3 is TGTGCCAGCAGCTATCGGGGGGAAGAGACCCAGTACTTC. It is translated as CASSYRGEETQYF.

V usage is TRBV18 and J usage is TRBJ1-1, with TRBD1 matching 7 bases. The CDR3 covers 14 residues. Germline trimming cut 6 bases from V and 6 bases from J; bases unmatched to any gene: 10. Germline CDR1 KGHSH, CDR2 LQKENI. This chain's CDR3 is CASSPNRGWAEAFF. The CDR3 nucleotides are TGTGCCAGCTCCCCGAACAGGGGATGGGCTGAAGCTTTCTTT.

This chain joins TRBV9 and TRBJ1-5, with unresolved D. This CDR3 comprises 15 residues. Germline CDR1 is SGDLS and CDR2 is YYNGEE. Trimming took off 0 bases at V and 1 base at J, with 8 bases between the two ends. CDR3 in DNA: TGTGCCAGCAGCGTAGCAGGCCAAAGCAATCAGCCCCAGCATTTT. Its protein is CASSVAGQSNQPQHF.

The chain is built from TRBV11-3 and TRBJ2-3, with D perhaps TRBD2 (6 bases). Per germline, CDR1 SGHNT and CDR2 YENEEA. The ends were cut back, 5 bases at V and 0 bases at J, with 9 bases in the middle. The CDR3 sequence is 14 residues long. The CDR3 DNA reads TGTGCCAGCAGCGGTGGGGGGAGCACAGATACGCAGTATTTT. The encoded protein is CASSGGGSTDTQYF.

V usage is TRBV7-9 and J usage is TRBJ2-5; 10 bases are shared with TRBD2. V lost 1 base and J lost 4; bases outside the gene matches: 9. Germline CDR1 reads SEHNR; CDR2 reads FQNEAQ (reference sequence). The CDR3 is 17 amino acids. DNA for the CDR3: TGTGCCAGCAGCTTAGAGCTAGCGGGGGCCGAGGTAGAGACCCAGTACTTC. Translated, it gives CASSLELAGAEVETQYF.

The chain is built from TRBV7-6 and TRBJ2-3; D is possibly TRBD2 (7 bases). Germline V gene sequence: CDR1 SGHVS, CDR2 FNYEAQ. With 3 bases removed from V and 2 bases from J, the gap between germline ends came to 12 bases. The CDR3 is 15 residues long. In nucleotides, the CDR3 is TGTGCCAGCAGCTTGGGGGGGGCTATCACAGATACGCAGTATTTT. It codes for CASSLGGAITDTQYF.

The chain has TRBV30 and TRBJ2-2, with TRBD1 as a possible D gene (5 bases). Germline CDR1 reads GTSNPN; CDR2 reads SVGIG (reference sequence). The V end lost 4 bases, the J end lost 4 bases, and 19 bases lay between the germline ends. This CDR3 region has 16 residues. Here the CDR3 reads CAWTVLSRRGTGELFF. In DNA form, the CDR3 reads TGTGCCTGGACGGTTCTTTCGCGAAGGGGCACCGGGGAGCTGTTTTTT.

The chain carries TRBV12-3 or TRBV12-4 and TRBJ1-1, with 10 positions matching TRBD1. This CDR3 comprises 13 residues. Trimming cost V 8 bases and J 6 bases; bases outside gene matches: 6. The CDR3 loop is CASGRQGAPEAFF. For the CDR3, the DNA is TGTGCCAGCGGCCGACAGGGGGCCCCTGAAGCTTTCTTT.

J is TRBJ1-2 and V is TRBV12-3 or TRBV12-4; possible D gene TRBD1, 6 bases. Between the trimmed V and J ends, which lost 2 bases and 10 bases, there was a span of 11 bases. This CDR3 comprises 12 residues. The CDR3 sequence: CASSLSQGHYTF. CDR3 in DNA: TGTGCCAGCAGTTTATCGCAGGGGCACTACACCTTC.